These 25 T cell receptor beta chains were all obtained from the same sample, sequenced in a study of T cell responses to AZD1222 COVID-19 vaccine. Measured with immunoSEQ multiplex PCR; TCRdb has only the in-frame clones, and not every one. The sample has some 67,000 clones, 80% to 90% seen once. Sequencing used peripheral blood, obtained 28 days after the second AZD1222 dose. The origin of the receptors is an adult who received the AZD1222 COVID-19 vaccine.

In nucleotides, the CDR3 is TGTGCCAGCAGGCAAGGACAGGGCGCGAACACCGGGGAGCTGTTTTTT. Encoded protein: CASRQGQGANTGELFF. This rearrangement joins TRBV6-6 to TRBJ2-2, with TRBD1 identical over 8 bases. The CDR3 contains 16 residues. CDR1 MNHNY and CDR2 SVGAGI come from the germline V gene (reference sequence). The trim removed 6 bases at V and 0 bases at J, leaving 6 bases unmatched.

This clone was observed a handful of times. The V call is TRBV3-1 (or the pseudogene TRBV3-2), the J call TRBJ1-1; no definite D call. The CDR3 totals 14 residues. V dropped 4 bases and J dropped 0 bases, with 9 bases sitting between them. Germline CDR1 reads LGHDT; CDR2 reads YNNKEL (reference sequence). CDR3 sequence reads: CASSPQVMNTEAFF. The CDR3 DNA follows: TGTGCCAGCAGCCCCCAGGTGATGAACACTGAAGCTTTCTTT.

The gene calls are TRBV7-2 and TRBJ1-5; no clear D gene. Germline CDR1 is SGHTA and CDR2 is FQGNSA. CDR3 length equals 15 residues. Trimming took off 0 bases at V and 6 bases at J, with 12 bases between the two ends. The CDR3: CASSLAASGFQPQHF. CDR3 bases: TGTGCCAGCAGCTTAGCTGCCTCGGGGTTTCAGCCCCAGCATTTT.

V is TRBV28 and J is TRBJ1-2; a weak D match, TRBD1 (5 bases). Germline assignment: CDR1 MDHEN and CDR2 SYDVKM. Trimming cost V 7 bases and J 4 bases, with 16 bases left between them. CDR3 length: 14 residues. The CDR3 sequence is CASNPPGGGYGYTF. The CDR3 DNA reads TGTGCCAGCAACCCCCCCGGGGGAGGCTATGGCTACACCTTC.

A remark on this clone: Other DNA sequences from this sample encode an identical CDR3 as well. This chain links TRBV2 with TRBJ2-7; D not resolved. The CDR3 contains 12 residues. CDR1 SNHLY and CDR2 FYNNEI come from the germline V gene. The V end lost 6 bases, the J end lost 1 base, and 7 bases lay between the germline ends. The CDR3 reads CASSVYSYEQYF. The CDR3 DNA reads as TGTGCCAGCAGCGTCTATTCCTACGAGCAGTACTTC.

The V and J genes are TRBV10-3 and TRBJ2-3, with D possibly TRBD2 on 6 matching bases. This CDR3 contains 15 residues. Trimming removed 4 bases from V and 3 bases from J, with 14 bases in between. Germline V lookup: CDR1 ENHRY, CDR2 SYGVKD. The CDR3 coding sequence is TGTGCCATCAGTGTCGCTGGAGGGAGTACAGATACGCAGTATTTT. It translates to CAISVAGGSTDTQYF.

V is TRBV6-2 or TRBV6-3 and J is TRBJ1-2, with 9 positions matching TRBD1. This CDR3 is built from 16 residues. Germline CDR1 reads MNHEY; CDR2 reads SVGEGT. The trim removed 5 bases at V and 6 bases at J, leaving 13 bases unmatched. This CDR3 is CASSQGTGRLTDGYTF. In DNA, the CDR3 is TGTGCCAGCAGTCAAGGGACAGGGAGGTTGACGGATGGCTACACCTTC.

The CDR3 sequence is CASSSRGPSNQPQHF. For the CDR3, the DNA is TGTGCCAGCAGTTCCAGGGGGCCAAGCAATCAGCCCCAGCATTTT. The V call is TRBV28, the J call TRBJ1-5; 8 nucleotides match TRBD1. The CDR3 totals 15 residues. Per germline, CDR1 MDHEN and CDR2 SYDVKM. J was trimmed by 1 base and V by 4 bases; bases with no gene match: 3.

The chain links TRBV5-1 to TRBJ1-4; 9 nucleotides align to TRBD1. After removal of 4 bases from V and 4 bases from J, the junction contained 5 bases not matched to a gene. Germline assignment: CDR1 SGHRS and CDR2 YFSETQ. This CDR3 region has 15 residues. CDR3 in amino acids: CASSTMTGGNEKLFF. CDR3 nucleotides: TGCGCCAGCAGCACAATGACAGGGGGTAATGAAAAACTGTTTTTT.

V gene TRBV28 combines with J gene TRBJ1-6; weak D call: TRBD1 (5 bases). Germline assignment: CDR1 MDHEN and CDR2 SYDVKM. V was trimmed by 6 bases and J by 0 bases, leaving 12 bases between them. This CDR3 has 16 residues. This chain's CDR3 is CASSPNDSSYNSPLHF. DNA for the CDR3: TGTGCCAGCAGCCCTAACGACAGCTCCTATAATTCACCCCTCCACTTT. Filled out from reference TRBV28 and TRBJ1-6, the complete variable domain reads DVKVTQSSRYLVKRTGEKVFLECVQDMDHENMFWYRQDPGLGLRLIYFSYDVKMKEKGDIPEGYSVSREKKERFSLILESASTNQTSMYLCASSPNDSSYNSPLHFGNGTRLTVT.

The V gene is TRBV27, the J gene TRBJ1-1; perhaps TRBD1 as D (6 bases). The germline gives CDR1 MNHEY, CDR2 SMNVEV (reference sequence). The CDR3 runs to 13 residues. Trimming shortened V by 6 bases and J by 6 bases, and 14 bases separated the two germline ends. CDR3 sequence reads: CASSLDRNSEAFF. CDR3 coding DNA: TGTGCCAGCAGCTTAGACAGGAATTCTGAAGCTTTCTTT.

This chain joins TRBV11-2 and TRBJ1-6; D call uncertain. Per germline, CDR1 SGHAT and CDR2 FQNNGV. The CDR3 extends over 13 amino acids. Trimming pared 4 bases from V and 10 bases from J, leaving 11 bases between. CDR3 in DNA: TGTGCCAGCAGCTCCAATGTGAAATCACCCCTCCACTTT. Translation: CASSSNVKSPLHF.

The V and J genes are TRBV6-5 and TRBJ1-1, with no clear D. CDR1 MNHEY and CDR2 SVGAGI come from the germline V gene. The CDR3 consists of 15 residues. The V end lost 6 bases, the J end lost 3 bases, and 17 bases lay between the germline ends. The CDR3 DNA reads TGTGCCAGCAGACCACGGACCCTGGGGTACACTGAAGCTTTCTTT. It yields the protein CASRPRTLGYTEAFF.

CDR3 nucleotide sequence: TGTGCCAGCACTGCTGAGGCCAATTCACCCCTCCACTTT. Its translation: CASTAEANSPLHF. The chain carries TRBV28 and TRBJ1-6, with unresolved D. V was trimmed by 7 bases and J by 7 bases, leaving 11 bases between them. The CDR3 has 13 residues. Germline CDR1 MDHEN, CDR2 SYDVKM.

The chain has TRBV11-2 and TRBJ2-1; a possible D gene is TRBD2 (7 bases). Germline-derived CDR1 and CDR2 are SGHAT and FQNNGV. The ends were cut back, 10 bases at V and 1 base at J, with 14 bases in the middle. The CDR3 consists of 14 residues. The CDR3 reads CATLGGESYNEQFF. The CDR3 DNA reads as TGTGCCACCTTAGGGGGGGAGTCCTACAATGAGCAGTTCTTC.

The chain's CDR3 is CASSPPFPAGGLNEQFF. CDR3 coding DNA: TGTGCCAGCAGCCCCCCTTTCCCCGCGGGGGGGCTTAATGAGCAGTTCTTC. This chain uses TRBV4-2 with TRBJ2-1, with 9 bases aligning to TRBD2. V gave up 4 bases and J gave up 7 bases; unmatched junction bases: 14. This CDR3 has 17 amino acids. The germline gives CDR1 LGHNA, CDR2 YNFKEQ.

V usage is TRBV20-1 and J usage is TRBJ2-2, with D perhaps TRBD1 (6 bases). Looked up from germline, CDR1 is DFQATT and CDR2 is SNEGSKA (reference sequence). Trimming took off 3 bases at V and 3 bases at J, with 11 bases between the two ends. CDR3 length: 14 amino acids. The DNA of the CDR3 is TGCAGTGCTAGTAGGGGGTTGGACACCGGGGAGCTGTTTTTT. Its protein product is CSASRGLDTGELFF.

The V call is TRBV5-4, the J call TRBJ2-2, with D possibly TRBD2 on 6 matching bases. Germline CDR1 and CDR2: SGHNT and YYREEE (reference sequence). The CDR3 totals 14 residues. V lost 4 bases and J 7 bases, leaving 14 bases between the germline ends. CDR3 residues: CASSRAGGVGELFF. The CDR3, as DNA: TGTGCCAGCAGCAGGGCAGGAGGGGTCGGGGAGCTGTTTTTT.

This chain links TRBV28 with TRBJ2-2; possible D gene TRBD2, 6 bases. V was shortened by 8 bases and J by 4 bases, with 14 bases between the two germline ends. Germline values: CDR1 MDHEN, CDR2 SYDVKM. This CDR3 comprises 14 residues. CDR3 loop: CASFRGDFTGELFF. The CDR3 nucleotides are TGTGCCAGCTTCCGTGGGGACTTCACCGGGGAGCTGTTTTTT.

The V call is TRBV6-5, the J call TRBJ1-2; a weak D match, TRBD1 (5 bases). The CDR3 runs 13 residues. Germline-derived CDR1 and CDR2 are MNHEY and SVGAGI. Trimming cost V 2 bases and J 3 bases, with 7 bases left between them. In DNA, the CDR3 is TGTGCCAGCAGTTACGACAGACACTATGGCTACACCTTC. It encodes CASSYDRHYGYTF.

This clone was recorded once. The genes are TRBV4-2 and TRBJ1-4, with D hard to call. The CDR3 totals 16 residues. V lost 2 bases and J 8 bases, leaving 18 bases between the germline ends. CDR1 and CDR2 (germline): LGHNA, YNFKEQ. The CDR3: CASSQSPAWTDEKLFF. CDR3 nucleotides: TGTGCCAGCAGCCAATCCCCCGCGTGGACCGACGAAAAACTGTTTTTT.

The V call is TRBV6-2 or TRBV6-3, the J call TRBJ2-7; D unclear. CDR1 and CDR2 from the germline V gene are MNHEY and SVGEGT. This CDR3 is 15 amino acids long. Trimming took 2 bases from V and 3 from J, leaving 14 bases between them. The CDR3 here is CASSYVGSLSYEQYF. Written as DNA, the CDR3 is TGTGCCAGCAGTTACGTGGGATCTTTGAGCTACGAGCAGTACTTC.

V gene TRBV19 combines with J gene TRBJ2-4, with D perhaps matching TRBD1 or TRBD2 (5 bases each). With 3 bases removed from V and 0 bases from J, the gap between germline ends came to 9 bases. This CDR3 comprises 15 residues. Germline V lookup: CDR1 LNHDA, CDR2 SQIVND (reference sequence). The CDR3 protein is CASSIAGTAKNIQYF. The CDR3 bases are TGTGCCAGTAGTATTGCCGGGACAGCCAAAAACATTCAGTACTTC.

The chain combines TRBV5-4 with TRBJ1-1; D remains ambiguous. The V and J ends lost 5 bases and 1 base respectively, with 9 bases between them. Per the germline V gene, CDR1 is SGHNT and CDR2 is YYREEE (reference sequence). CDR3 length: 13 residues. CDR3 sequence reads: CASRRTPNTEAFF. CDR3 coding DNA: TGTGCCAGCAGGCGTACACCGAACACTGAAGCTTTCTTT.

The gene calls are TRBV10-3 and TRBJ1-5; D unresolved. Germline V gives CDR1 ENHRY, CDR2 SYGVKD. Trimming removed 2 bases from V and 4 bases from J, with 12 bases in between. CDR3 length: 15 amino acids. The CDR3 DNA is TGTGCCATCAGTGAGAGAGCAGGACGGAATCAGCCCCAGCATTTT. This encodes CAISERAGRNQPQHF.